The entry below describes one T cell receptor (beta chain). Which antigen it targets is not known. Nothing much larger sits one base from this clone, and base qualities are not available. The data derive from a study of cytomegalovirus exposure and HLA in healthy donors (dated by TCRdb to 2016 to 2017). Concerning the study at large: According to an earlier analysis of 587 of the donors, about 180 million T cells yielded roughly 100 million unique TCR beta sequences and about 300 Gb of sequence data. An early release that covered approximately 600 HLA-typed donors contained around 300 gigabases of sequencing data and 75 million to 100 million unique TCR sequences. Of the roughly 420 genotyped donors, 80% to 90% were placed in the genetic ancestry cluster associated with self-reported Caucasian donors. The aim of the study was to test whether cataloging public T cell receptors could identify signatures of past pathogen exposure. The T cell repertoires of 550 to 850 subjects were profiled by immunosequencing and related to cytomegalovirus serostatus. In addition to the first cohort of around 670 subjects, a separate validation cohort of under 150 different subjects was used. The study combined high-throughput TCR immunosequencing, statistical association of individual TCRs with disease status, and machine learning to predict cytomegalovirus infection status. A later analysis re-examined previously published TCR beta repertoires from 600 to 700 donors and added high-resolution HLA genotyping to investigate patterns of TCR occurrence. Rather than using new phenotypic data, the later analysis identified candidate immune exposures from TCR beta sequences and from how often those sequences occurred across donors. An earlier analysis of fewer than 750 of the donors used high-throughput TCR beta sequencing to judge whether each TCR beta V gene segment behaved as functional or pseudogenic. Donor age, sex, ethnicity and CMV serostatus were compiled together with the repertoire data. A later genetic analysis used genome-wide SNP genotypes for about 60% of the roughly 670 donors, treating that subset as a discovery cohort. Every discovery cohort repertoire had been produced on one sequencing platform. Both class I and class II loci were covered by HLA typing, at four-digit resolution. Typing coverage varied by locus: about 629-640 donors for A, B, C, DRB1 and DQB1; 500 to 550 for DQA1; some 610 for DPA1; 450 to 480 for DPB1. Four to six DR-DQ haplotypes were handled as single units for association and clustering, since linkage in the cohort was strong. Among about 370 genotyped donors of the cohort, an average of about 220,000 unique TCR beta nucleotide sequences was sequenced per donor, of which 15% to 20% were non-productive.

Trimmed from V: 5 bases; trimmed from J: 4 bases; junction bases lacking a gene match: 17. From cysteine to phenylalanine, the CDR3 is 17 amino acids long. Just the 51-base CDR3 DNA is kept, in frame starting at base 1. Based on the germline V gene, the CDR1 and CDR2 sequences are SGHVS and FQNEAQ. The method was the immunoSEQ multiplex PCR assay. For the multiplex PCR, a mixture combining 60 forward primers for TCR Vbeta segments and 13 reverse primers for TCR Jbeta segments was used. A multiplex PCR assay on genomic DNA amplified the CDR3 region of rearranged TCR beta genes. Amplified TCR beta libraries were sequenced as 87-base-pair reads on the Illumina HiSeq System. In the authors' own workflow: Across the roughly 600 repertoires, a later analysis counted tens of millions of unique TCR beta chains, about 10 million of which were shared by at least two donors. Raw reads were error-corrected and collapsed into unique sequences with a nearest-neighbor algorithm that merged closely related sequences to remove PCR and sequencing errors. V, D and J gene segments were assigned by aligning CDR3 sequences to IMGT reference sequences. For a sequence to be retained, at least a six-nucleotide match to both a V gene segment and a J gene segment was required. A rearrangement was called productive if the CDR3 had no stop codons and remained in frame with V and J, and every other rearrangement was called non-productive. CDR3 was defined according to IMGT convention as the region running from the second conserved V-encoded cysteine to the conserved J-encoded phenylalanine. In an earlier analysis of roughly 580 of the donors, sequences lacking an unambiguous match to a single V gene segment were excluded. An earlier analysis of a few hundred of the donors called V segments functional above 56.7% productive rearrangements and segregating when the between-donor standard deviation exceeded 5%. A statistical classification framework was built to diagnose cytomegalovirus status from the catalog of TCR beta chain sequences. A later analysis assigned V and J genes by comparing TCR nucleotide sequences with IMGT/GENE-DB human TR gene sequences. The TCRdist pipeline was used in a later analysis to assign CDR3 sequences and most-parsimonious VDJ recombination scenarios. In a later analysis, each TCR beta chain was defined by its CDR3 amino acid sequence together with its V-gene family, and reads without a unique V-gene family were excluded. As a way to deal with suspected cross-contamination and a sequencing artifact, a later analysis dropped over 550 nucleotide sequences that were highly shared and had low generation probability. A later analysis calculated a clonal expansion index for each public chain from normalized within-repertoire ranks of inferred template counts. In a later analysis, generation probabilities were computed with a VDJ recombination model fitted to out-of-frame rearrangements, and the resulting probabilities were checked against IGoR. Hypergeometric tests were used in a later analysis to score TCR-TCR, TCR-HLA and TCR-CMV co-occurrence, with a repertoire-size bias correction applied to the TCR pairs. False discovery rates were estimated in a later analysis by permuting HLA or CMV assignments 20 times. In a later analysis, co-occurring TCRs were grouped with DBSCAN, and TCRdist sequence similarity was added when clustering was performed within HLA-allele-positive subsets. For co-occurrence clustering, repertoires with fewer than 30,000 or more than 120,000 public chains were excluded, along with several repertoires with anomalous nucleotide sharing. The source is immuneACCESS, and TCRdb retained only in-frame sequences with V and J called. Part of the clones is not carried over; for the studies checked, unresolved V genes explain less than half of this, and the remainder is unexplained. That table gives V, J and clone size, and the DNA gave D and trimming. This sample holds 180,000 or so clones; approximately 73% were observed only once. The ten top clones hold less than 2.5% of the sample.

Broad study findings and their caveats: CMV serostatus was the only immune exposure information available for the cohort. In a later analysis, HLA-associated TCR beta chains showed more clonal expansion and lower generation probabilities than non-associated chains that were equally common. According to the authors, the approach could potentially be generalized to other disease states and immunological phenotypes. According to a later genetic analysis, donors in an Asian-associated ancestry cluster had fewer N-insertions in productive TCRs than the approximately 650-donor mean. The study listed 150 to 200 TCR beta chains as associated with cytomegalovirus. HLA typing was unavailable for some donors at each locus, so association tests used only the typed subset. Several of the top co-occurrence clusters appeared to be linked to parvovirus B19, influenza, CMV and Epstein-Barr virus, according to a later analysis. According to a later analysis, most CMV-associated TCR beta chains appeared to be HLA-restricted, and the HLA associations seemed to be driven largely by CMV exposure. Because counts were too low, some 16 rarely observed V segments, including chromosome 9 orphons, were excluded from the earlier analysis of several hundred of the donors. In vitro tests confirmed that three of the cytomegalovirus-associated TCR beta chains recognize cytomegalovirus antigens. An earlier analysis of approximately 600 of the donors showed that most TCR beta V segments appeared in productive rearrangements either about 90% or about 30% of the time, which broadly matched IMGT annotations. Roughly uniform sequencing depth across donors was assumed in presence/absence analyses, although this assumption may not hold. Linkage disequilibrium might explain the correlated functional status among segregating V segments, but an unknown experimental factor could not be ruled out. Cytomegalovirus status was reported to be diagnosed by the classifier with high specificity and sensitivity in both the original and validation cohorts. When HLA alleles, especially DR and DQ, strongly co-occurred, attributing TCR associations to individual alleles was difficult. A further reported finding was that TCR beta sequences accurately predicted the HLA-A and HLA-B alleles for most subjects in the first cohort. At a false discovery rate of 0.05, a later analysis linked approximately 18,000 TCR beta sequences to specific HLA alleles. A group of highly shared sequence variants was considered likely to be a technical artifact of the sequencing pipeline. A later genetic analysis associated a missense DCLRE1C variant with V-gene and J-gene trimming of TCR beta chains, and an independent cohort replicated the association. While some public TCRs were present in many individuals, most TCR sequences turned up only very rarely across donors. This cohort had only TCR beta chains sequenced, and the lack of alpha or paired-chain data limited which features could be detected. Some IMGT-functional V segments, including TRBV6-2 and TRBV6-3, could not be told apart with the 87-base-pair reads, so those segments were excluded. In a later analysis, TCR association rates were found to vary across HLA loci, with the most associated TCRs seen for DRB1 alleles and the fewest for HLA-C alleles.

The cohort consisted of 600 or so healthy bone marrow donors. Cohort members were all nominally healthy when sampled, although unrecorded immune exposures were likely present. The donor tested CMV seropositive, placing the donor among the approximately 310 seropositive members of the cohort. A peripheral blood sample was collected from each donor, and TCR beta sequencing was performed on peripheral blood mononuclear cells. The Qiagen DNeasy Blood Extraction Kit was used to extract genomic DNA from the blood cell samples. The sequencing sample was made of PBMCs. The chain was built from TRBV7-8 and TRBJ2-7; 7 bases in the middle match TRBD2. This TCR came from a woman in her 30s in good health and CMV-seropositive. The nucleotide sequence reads TGTGCCAGCAGCCCCCCCCGCAGGACTAGGGTTCGGTACGAGCAGTACTTC. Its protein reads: CASSPPRRTRVRYEQYF. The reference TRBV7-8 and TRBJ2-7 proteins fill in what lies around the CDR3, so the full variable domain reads GAGVSQSPRYKVAKRGQDVALRCDPISGHVSLFWYQQALGQGPEFLTYFQNEAQLDKSGLPSDRFFAERPEGSVSTLKIQRTQQEDSAVYLCASSPPRRTRVRYEQYFGPGTRLTVT.